The subject of this entry is one T cell receptor beta chain. Its specificity is unknown. This entry belongs to a study of cytomegalovirus exposure and HLA in healthy donors. Findings and limits, study-wide: Researchers counted over 150 TCR beta chains as cytomegalovirus-associated. A prior analysis recorded that most TCR beta V segments were productive about 90% or about 30% of the time.

Germline lookup yields CDR1 LNHDA and CDR2 SQIVND (reference sequence). CDR3 length: 13 amino acids. V was pared by 7 bases and J by 7 bases, with 5 bases of the junction left unmatched. All donors participated as healthy donors of bone marrow. Both 60 Vbeta primers and 13 Jbeta primers went into the PCR. The table came from immunoSEQ multiplex PCR; TCRdb's copy has only in-frame clones and leaves some out. The data show approximately 190,000 clones, 80% to 85% seen once. This TCR came from a woman aged 18-35 years in good health and CMV-seronegative. Sequenced sample: PBMCs. The gene calls are TRBV19 and TRBJ2-1; 9 nucleotides line up with TRBD2. CDR3 sequence: CASKASGTNEQFF. CDR3 nucleotides: TGTGCCAGTAAGGCTAGCGGGACGAATGAGCAGTTCTTC. Drawing the rest from reference TRBV19 and TRBJ2-1, the complete variable domain is DGGITQSPKYLFRKEGQNVTLSCEQNLNHDAMYWYRQDPGQGLRLIYYSQIVNDFQKGDIAEGYSVSREKKESFPLTVTSAQKNPTAFYLCASKASGTNEQFFGPGTRLTVL.